This T cell receptor (beta chain) derives from a study of T cells in Graves' hyperthyroidism and ophthalmopathy (dated by TCRdb to the late 2010s). About the full investigation: Peripheral blood samples were taken at the time of initial diagnosis, prior to any treatment. After blood sampling, hyperthyroidism patients were treated with methimazole at a starting dose of 30 mg daily, and ophthalmopathy patients were treated with high-dose intravenous methylprednisolone. For training and testing, the 80 to 100 patients in the discovery cohort were randomly divided in a 7:3 ratio. In about 6 Graves' hyperthyroidism patients, the study also compared T-cell repertoires from thyroid tissue with T-cell repertoires from blood. According to the paper, TCR Vbeta CDR3 sequencing was carried out on approximately 140 peripheral blood samples, which came from under 50 ophthalmopathy, approximately 72 hyperthyroidism and some 17 progressor patients. Prospective prediction of ophthalmopathy was tested in an independent validation cohort consisting of about 19 hyperthyroidism patients and approximately 16 patients who later progressed to ophthalmopathy. To identify TCR V-J signatures that set the groups apart, the researchers used a discovery cohort of roughly 100 patients, made up of roughly 45 with Graves' ophthalmopathy and some 60 with stable Graves' hyperthyroidism. Study-level results and caveats: No statistical method was used to fix the sample size in advance, and group allocation was not hidden from the investigators. In cross-validation, a model built on a 13 V-J signature told ophthalmopathy apart from stable hyperthyroidism with just under 90% sensitivity and around 81% specificity, and in testing the same model reached 80%/75%. During validation, the model predicted progression to ophthalmopathy a median of approximately 7 months ahead of onset, with almost 71% sensitivity and 72.22% specificity. Most expanded thyroid clonotypes (frequency above 0.001) were also detected in blood, suggesting blood repertoires may reflect thyroid immune responses.

In the ophthalmopathy patients, disease was moderately to severely active, with a Clinical Activity Score of 3 or more, a NOSPECS grade of 4 or more, and a duration of less than 3 months. The study excluded patients with uncontrolled infections, other autoimmune diseases, pregnancy or lactation. Diagnoses relied on clinical symptoms, serum thyroxine and TRAb, thyroid ultrasound and orbital computed tomography. PBMCs were separated from roughly 9.6 ml of fresh peripheral blood using Ficoll-Paque density gradient centrifugation. Total RNA was extracted with Trizol reagent, and quality was checked on an Agilent 2100 Bioanalyzer. The TCR beta CDR3 regions were amplified from the RNA transcripts. For the first round of RT-PCR on the TCR CDR3, the HTBI primer set was used together with the Qiagen OneStep RT-PCR kit. Libraries were constructed in a second round of multiplex PCR, after which size selection and purification were carried out. Sequencing of the libraries was done on an Illumina HiSeq2000 using paired-end 100 bp reads. The study's own analysis went as follows. Raw data were processed with SOAPnuke, discarding reads with adapters, uncalled bases, mean Phred below 15, or no exact constant-primer or identifier match. High-quality paired reads were merged using COPE v1.2.5, and each unique nucleotide sequence was defined as a clonotype. Clonotypes were aligned to IMGT TRBV, TRBD and TRBJ reference segments using MiTCR v1.1. The analysis was restricted to V-J combinations with a frequency above 0.0001, which together covered just over 98% of the repertoires. The TCS score was defined as the ratio of F50 (clonal expansion) to E x V (chaos), calculated using BLOSUM62-based TCRdist between CDR3 peptides within each V-J. Welch's t-statistics and random forest reduced roughly 500 V-J features to roughly 13, which were used in a naive Bayes classifier (R e1071). TCRdb cleaned the public reads at Q25 with fastp, built clones with MiXCR and kept in-frame beta chains. Rows with a matching CDR3 protein are joined into one entry that keeps the most common DNA and genes. TCRdb assigned the V and J calls; the authors' analysis was not used. The table for this sample lists some 490,000 distinct CDR3 sequences; less than 25% of them were counted only once. In total, the top ten clones hold less than 65% of the sample.

For this chain, trimming is 3 bases at the V end and 4 bases at the J end, and the number of junction bases without a gene match is 10. CDR1 and CDR2, per the germline V gene (reference sequence), are LGHDT and YNNKEL. Including cysteine and phenylalanine, the CDR3 has 16 amino acids. Of all the DNA, just the CDR3 is kept, 48 bases in frame from base 1. About this clonotype: Its antigen remains undetermined. No base-level quality is on record; no much larger clone is a single base apart.

This clonotype originated in a woman in her 70s with Graves' ophthalmopathy. Specimen: blood. The rearrangement combines TRBV3-1 with TRBJ2-3; TRBD1 fits 7 bases in the junction. The DNA sequence follows: TGTGCCAGCAGCCAGCCCGGTGACAGGGTGGCAGATACGCAGTATTTT. Its translation reads: CASSQPGDRVADTQYF.